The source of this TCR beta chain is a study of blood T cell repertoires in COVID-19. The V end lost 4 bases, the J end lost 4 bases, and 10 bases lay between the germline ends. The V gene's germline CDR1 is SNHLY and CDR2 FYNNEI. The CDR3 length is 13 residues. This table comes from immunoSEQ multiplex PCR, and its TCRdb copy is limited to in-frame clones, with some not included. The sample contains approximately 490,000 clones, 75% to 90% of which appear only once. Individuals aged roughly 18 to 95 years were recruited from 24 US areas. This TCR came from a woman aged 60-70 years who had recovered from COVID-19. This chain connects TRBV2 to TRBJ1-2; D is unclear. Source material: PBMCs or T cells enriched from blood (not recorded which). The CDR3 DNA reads TGTGCCAGCAGTGTCCAGGTTGTCTATGGCTACACCTTC. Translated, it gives CASSVQVVYGYTF.